This note documents a single TCR beta chain sequence. These data originate in a study of blood T cell repertoires in COVID-19. On the study more broadly: The samples span acute and convalescent COVID-19 from the United States, Italy and Spain. From T cells, B-cell-depleted T cells, or PBMCs came the material, which was cDNA or gDNA.

Trimming took 4 bases from V and 3 from J; bases not matched to a gene: 3. The germline CDR1 and CDR2 sequences are ENHRY and SYGVKD. The CDR3 is 14 residues long. Authors' analysis steps: Estimates of nucleated cell counts were drawn from the amplification of reference gene primers. TCRdb keeps only in-frame clones here, not all; method: immunoSEQ multiplex PCR. The V and J calls and clone size are taken from that table; D and trimming were inferred from the DNA. Of 270,000 or so clones listed, nearly 85% are singletons. The J gene is TRBJ2-3, the V gene TRBV10-3; 8 bases map to TRBD2. Sequenced: peripheral blood. The source of this sequence is a human donor in a cohort sampled during active COVID-19. CDR3 in amino acids: CAISVLAATDTQYF. CDR3 sequence (DNA): TGTGCCATCAGTGTACTAGCGGCTACAGATACGCAGTATTTT.